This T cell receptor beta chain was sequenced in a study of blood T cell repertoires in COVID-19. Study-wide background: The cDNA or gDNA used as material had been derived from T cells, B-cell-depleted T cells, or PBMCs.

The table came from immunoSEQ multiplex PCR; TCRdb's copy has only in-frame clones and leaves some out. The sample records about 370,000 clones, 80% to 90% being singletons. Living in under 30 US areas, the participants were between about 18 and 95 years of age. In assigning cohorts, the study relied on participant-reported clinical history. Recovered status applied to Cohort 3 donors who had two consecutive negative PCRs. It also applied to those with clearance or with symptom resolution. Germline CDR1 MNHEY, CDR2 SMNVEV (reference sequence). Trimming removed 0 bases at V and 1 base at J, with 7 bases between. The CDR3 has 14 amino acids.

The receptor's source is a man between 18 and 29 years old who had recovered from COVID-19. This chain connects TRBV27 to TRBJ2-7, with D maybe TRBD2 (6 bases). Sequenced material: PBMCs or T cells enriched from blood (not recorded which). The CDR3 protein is CASSLSEGSYEQYF. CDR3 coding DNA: TGTGCCAGCAGTTTATCGGAGGGTTCCTACGAGCAGTACTTC.